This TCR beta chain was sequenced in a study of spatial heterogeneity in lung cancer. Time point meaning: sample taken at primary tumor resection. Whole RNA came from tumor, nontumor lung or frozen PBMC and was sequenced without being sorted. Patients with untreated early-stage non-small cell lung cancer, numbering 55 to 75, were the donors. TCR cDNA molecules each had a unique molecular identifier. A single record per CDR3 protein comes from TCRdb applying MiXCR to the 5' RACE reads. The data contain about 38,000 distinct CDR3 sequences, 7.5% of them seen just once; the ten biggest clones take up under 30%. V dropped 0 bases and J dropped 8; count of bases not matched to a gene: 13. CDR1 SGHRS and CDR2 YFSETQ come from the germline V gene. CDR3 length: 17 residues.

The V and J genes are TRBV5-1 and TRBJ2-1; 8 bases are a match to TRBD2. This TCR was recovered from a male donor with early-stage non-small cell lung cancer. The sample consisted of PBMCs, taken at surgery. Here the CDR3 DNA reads TGCGCCAGCAGCTTGGCGTCTAGCGGGTTTACTGGGGATGAGCAGTTCTTC. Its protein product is CASSLASSGFTGDEQFF.